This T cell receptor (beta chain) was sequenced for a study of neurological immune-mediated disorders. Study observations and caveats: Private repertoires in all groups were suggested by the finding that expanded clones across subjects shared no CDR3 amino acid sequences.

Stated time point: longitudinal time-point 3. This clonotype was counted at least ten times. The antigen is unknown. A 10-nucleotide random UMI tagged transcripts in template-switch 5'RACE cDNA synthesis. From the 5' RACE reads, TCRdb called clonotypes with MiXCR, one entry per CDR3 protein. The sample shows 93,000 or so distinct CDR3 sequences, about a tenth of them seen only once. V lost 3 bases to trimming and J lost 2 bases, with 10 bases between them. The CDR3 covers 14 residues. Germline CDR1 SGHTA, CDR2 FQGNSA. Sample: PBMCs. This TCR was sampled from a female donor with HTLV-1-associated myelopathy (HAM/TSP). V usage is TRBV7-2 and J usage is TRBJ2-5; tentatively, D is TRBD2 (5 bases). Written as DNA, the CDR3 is TGTGCCAGCAGCTTTCAGACGGGGCAAGAGACCCAGTACTTC. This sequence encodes CASSFQTGQETQYF.